This T cell receptor (beta chain) is from a study of cytomegalovirus exposure and HLA in healthy donors. General study results and limits: Among TCR sequences, most were rare, though some public TCRs appeared in many donors.

The donors were members of the validation cohort comprising approximately 120 subjects, separate from the approximately 630-subject first cohort. V lost 2 bases, J lost 6 bases, and 10 bases lay in between. The CDR3 is 14 amino acids. Germline CDR1 reads MNHEY; CDR2 reads SVGAGI. The sample holds a few counts of this clone. What it binds is not known. Sequencing was performed with immunoSEQ multiplex PCR; in TCRdb, only in-frame clones are kept and a portion is missing. The profile shows 150,000 to 200,000 clones, around 81% of them singletons. This TCR was recovered from a man aged 25-45 years in good health and CMV-seropositive. Input material: PBMCs. The chain couples TRBV6-5 to TRBJ2-2; tentative D call: TRBD1 (6 bases). The CDR3 sequence: CASSYSRGAGELFF. The CDR3 DNA is TGTGCCAGCAGTTACAGCAGGGGAGCCGGGGAGCTGTTTTTT.